Presented here are 9 T cell receptor beta chains from one specimen sequenced in a study of T cell responses to AZD1222 COVID-19 vaccine. Sequencing was performed with immunoSEQ multiplex PCR; in TCRdb, only in-frame clones are kept and a portion is missing. The sample contains over 150,000 clones, 88% of which appear only once. The sequences come from peripheral blood, collected on day 0 of AZD1222 vaccination. These receptor sequences come from an adult in good health.

The V gene is TRBV14, the J gene TRBJ1-1, with 11 nucleotides matching TRBD1. The J segment lost 6 bases and the V segment lost 3 bases, leaving 3 bases of the junction unmatched. Germline V gene data show CDR1 as SGHDN and CDR2 as FVKESK. The CDR3 contains 14 residues. The CDR3 nucleotides read TGTGCCAGCAGCCACGGGACAGGGGGGTCTGAAGCTTTCTTT. Its protein product is CASSHGTGGSEAFF.

The chain is built from TRBV28 and TRBJ1-1; a weak D match, TRBD1 (6 bases). Trimming removed 2 bases from V and 5 bases from J, with 12 bases in between. This CDR3 comprises 14 residues. Germline CDR1 reads MDHEN; CDR2 reads SYDVKM. The CDR3 DNA sequence: TGTGCCAGCAGTTTAAGGGGGTATGGTACTGAAGCTTTCTTT. Translated: CASSLRGYGTEAFF.

The chain is built from TRBV14 and TRBJ2-2; D gene unclear. Trimming took off 2 bases at V and 1 base at J, with 5 bases between the two ends. The CDR3 loop spans 14 amino acids. Per the germline V gene, CDR1 is SGHDN and CDR2 is FVKESK. In DNA form, the CDR3 reads TGTGCCAGCAGCCAACAGGTGAACACCGGGGAGCTGTTTTTT. Protein: CASSQQVNTGELFF.

This clone was detected only once. J is TRBJ2-4 and V is TRBV6-4; weak D call: TRBD2 (5 bases). The CDR3 contains 13 residues. Germline CDR1 reads MRHNA; CDR2 reads SNTAGT. V lost 4 bases and J lost 9, with 13 bases in between. CDR3 amino acids: CASSADSLGIQYF. As DNA, the CDR3 is TGTGCCAGCAGTGCGGACTCCCTGGGCATTCAGTACTTC.

CDR3 sequence reads: CASSPGPGRAGELFF. The CDR3 DNA reads TGTGCCAGCAGCCCCGGACCGGGGAGAGCCGGGGAGCTGTTTTTT. V is TRBV7-2 and J is TRBJ2-2; D may be TRBD2 (5 bases). The length of the CDR3 is 15 residues. V lost 5 bases, J lost 6 bases, and 16 bases lay in between. CDR1 SGHTA and CDR2 FQGNSA come from the germline V gene.

This clone was counted a few times. This rearrangement joins TRBV5-1 to TRBJ2-2; D tentatively fits TRBD1 or TRBD2 (5 bases each). V was clipped by 4 bases and J by 1 base, with 11 bases between them. The CDR3 covers 15 residues. CDR1 and CDR2 from the germline V gene are SGHRS and YFSETQ. CDR3 sequence reads: CASSRDGQNTGELFF. The CDR3 nucleotides read TGCGCCAGCAGCCGGGACGGACAGAACACCGGGGAGCTGTTTTTT.

The chain joins TRBV7-2 to TRBJ1-5, with a weak D call TRBD1 (5 bases). Germline CDR1 reads SGHTA; CDR2 reads FQGNSA. Trimming removed 4 bases from V and 4 bases from J, with 11 bases in between. The CDR3 is 14 amino acids. The CDR3 DNA reads TGTGCCAGCAGCTCCTGGGGGGTGAATCAGCCCCAGCATTTT. Residues: CASSSWGVNQPQHF.

This chain joins TRBV10-3 and TRBJ1-5; D is unresolved. The V end lost 0 bases, the J end lost 5 bases, and 5 bases lay between the germline ends. Germline V CDR1 and CDR2: ENHRY, SYGVKD. The CDR3 is 13 amino acids. CDR3 amino acids: CAISESRDQPQHF. CDR3 coding DNA: TGTGCCATCAGTGAGTCGAGGGATCAGCCCCAGCATTTT.

The chain is built from TRBV18 and TRBJ2-7; D gene uncertain. Germline V CDR1 and CDR2: KGHSH, LQKENI. The CDR3 runs 14 residues. V shed 1 base and J shed 3 bases, with 10 bases lying between them. For the CDR3, the DNA is TGTGCCAGCTCACCACGGCAGGAGCACTACGAGCAGTACTTC. Translation: CASSPRQEHYEQYF.